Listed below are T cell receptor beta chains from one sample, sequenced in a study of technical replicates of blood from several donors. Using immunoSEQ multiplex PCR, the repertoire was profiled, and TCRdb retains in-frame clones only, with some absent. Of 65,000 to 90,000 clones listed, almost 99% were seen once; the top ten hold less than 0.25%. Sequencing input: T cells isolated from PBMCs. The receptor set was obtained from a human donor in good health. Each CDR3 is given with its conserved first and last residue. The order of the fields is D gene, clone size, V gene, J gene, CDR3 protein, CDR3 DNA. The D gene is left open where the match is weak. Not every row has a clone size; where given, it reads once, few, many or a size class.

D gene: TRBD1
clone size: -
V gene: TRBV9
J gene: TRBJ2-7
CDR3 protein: CASSARDREFDEQYF
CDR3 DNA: TGTGCCAGCAGCGCCCGGGACAGGGAATTCGACGAGCAGTACTTC

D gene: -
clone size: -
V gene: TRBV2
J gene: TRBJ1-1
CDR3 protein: CASIETGMATEAFF
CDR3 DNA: TGTGCCAGCATAGAAACAGGGATGGCCACTGAAGCTTTCTTT

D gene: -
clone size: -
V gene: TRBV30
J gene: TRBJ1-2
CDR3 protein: CAWSAGQNWYGYTF
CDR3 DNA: TGTGCCTGGAGTGCCGGACAAAACTGGTATGGCTACACCTTC

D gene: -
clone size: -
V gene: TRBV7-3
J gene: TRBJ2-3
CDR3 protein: CASSPRRRVVDTQYF
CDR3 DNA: TGTGCCAGCAGCCCCCGGCGCAGGGTAGTAGATACGCAGTATTTT

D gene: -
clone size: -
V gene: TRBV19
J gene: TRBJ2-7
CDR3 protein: CASRWTHLTSYEQYF
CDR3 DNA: TGTGCCAGTAGATGGACACATCTGACATCCTACGAGCAGTACTTC

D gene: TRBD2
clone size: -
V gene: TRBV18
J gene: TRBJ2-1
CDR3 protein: CASSSETSGRDEQFF
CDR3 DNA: TGTGCCAGCTCATCAGAGACTAGCGGGAGGGATGAGCAGTTCTTC

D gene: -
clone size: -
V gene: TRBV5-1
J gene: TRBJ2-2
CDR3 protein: CASSLARSGYANTGELFF
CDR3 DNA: TGCGCCAGCAGCTTGGCCAGGAGCGGCTACGCGAACACCGGGGAGCTGTTTTTT

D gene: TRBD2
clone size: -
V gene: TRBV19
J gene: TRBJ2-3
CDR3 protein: CASTSGSADTQYF
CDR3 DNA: TGTGCCAGTACTAGCGGGAGTGCAGATACGCAGTATTTT

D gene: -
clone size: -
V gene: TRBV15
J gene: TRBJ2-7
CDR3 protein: CATSRKLSYEQYF
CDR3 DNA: TGTGCCACCAGCAGAAAACTCTCCTACGAGCAGTACTTC

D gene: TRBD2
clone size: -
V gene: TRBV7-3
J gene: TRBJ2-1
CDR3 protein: CASSSLAGEQFF
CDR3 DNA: TGTGCCAGCAGCTCCCTAGCGGGGGAGCAGTTCTTC

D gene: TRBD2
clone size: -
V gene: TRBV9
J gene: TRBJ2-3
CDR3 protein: CASSGIAGPTDTQYF
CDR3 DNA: TGTGCCAGCAGCGGAATAGCGGGCCCCACAGATACGCAGTATTTT

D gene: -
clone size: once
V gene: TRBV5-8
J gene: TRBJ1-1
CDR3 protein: CASSLVHEAFF
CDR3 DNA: TGTGCCAGCAGCTTGGTTCATGAAGCTTTCTTT

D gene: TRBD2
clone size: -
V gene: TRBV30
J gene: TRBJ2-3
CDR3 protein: CAWSPGGPSTDTQYF
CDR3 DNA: TGTGCCTGGAGCCCGGGAGGGCCTAGCACAGATACGCAGTATTTT

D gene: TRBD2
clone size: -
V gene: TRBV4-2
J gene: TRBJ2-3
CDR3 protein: CASSRLAGGGDTQYF
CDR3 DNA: TGTGCCAGCAGCCGACTAGCGGGGGGAGGGGATACGCAGTATTTT

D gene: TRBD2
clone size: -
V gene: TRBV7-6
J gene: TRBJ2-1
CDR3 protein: CASSPRTSGYNEQFF
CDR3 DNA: TGTGCCAGCAGCCCTCGGACTAGCGGCTACAATGAGCAGTTCTTC

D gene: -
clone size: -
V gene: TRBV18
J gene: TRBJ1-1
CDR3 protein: CASSLVTVEAFF
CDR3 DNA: TGTGCCAGCTCACTAGTCACAGTTGAAGCTTTCTTT

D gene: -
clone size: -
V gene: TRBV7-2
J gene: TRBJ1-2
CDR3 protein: CASSLGLGATYGYTF
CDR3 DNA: TGTGCCAGCAGCTTAGGGCTGGGGGCGACCTATGGCTACACCTTC

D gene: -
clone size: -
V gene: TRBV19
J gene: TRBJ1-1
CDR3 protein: CASSSGLGSEAFF
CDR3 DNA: TGTGCCAGTAGTTCAGGTCTCGGGAGCGAAGCTTTCTTT

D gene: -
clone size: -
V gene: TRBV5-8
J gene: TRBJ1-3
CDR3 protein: CASSAQGWSGNTIYF
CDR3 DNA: TGTGCCAGCAGCGCGCAGGGTTGGTCTGGAAACACCATATATTTT

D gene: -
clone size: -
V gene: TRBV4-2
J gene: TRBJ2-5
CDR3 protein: CASSQDPLGYETQYF
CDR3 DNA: TGTGCCAGCAGCCAAGATCCTCTCGGTTACGAGACCCAGTACTTC

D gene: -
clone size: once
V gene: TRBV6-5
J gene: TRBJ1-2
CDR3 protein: CASSYSQGGGYTF
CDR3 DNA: TGTGCCAGCAGTTACTCCCAGGGTGGGGGCTACACCTTC

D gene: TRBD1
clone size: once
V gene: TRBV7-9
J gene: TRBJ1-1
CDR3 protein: CASSKRDSSYTEAFF
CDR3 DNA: TGTGCCAGCAGCAAACGGGACAGTTCATACACTGAAGCTTTCTTT

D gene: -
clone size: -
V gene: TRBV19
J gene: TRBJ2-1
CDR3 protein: CASSSPGSYNEQFF
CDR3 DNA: TGTGCCAGTAGTTCTCCGGGCTCCTACAATGAGCAGTTCTTC

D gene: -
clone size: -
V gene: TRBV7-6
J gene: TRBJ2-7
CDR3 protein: CASSLGHFYEQYF
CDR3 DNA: TGTGCCAGCAGCTTAGGACACTTTTACGAGCAGTACTTC

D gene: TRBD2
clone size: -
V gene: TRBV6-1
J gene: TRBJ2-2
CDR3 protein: CASSGGRYTGELFF
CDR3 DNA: TGTGCCAGCTCGGGGGGGAGGTACACCGGGGAGCTGTTTTTT

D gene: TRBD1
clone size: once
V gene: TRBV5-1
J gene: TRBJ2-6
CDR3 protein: CASSLDRGAGANVLTF
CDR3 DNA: TGCGCCAGCAGCTTGGACAGGGGGGCTGGGGCCAACGTCCTGACTTTC

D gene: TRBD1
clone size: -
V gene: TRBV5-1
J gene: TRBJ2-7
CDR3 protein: CASSIGTGEEQYF
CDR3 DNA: TGCGCCAGCAGCATCGGGACAGGGGAAGAGCAGTACTTC

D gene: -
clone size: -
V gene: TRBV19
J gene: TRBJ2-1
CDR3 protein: CASSIDREVSYNEQFF
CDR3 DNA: TGTGCCAGTAGTATAGATCGAGAGGTCTCCTACAATGAGCAGTTCTTC

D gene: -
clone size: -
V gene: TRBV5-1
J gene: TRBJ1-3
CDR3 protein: CASSLDQAGNTIYF
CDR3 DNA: TGCGCCAGCAGCTTGGACCAGGCTGGAAACACCATATATTTT

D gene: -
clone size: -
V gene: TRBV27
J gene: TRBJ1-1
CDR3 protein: CASSLFAGGTEAFF
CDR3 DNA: TGTGCCAGCAGTTTATTCGCGGGGGGTACTGAAGCTTTCTTT

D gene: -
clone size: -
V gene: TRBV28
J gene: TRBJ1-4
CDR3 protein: CASSLGREVYEKLFF
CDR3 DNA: TGTGCCAGCAGTTTAGGCAGGGAAGTGTATGAAAAACTGTTTTTT

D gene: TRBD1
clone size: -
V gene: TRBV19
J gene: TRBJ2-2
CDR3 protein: CASSDRGGNTGELFF
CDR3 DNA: TGTGCCAGTAGTGACAGGGGCGGAAACACCGGGGAGCTGTTTTTT

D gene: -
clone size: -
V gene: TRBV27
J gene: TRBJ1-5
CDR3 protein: CASSFLGPGQPQHF
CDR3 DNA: TGTGCCAGCAGTTTCTTGGGCCCAGGCCAGCCCCAGCATTTT

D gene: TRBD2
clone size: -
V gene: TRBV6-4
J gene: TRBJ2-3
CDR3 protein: CASSERETDTQYF
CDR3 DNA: TGTGCCAGCAGTGAGCGGGAGACAGATACGCAGTATTTT

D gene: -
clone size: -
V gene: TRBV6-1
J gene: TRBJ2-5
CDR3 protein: CASSEAGQIETQYF
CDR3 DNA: TGTGCCAGCAGTGAAGCGGGGCAGATCGAGACCCAGTACTTC

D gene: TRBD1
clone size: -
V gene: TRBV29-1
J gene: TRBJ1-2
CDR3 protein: CSVPTGVNYGYTF
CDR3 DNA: TGCAGCGTACCGACAGGGGTTAACTATGGCTACACCTTC

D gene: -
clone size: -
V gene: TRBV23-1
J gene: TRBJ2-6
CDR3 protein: CASSQSPRLKLNSDVLTF
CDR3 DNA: TGCGCCAGCAGTCAATCCCCGAGACTGAAATTGAATAGTGACGTCCTGACTTTC

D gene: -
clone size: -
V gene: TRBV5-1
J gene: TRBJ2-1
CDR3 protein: CASSLDSSYNEQFF
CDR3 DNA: TGCGCCAGCAGCCTGGACAGCTCCTACAATGAGCAGTTCTTC

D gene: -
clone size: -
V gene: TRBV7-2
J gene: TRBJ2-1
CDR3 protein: CASSLVWGGGPVNEQFF
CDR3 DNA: TGTGCCAGCAGCTTAGTTTGGGGCGGAGGGCCAGTCAATGAGCAGTTCTTC

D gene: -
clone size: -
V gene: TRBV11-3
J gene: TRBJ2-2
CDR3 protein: CASRLTRGWDAGELFF
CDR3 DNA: TGTGCCAGCAGGCTAACTAGAGGGTGGGATGCCGGGGAGCTGTTTTTT

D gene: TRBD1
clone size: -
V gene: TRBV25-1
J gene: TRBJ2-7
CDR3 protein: CASTCRQGFSYEQYF
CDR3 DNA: TGTGCCAGCACCTGCCGACAGGGCTTTTCCTACGAGCAGTACTTC

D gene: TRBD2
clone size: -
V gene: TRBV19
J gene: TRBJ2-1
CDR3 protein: CASSYTSVYSYNEQFF
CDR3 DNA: TGTGCCAGTAGCTATACTAGCGTTTACTCCTACAATGAGCAGTTCTTC

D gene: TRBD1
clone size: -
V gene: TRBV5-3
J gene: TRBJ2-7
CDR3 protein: CARSAPGQGPYEQYF
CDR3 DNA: TGTGCCAGAAGCGCCCCGGGACAGGGTCCCTACGAGCAGTACTTC

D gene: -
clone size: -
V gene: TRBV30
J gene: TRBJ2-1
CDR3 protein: CAWSAGDYEQFF
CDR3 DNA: TGTGCCTGGAGTGCCGGGGACTATGAGCAGTTCTTC

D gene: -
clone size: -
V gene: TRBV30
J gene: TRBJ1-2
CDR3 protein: CAWSPTLYPGSNDGYTF
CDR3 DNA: TGTGCCTGGAGTCCTACTCTTTATCCGGGGTCGAACGATGGCTACACCTTC

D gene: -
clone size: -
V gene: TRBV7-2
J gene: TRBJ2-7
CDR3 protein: CASNEGGPYEQYF
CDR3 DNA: TGTGCCAGCAACGAAGGGGGTCCCTACGAGCAGTACTTC

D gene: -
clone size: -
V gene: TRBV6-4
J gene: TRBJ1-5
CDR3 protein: CASSEELNQPQHF
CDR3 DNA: TGTGCCAGCAGTGAAGAGCTCAATCAGCCCCAGCATTTT

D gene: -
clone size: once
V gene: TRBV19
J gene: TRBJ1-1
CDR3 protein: CASSIRRVGGTEAFF
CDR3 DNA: TGTGCCAGTAGTATAAGAAGGGTAGGAGGGACTGAAGCTTTCTTT

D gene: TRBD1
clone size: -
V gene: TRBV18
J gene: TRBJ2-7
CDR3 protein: CASSNFDRVEEQYF
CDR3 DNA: TGTGCCAGCTCAAACTTTGACAGGGTAGAGGAGCAGTACTTC